This T cell receptor beta chain was sequenced for a study of blood T cell repertoires in COVID-19 (TCRdb year 2020). Study-wide context: Samples covering the acute and convalescent phases of COVID-19 were provided by collaborators in the United States, Italy and Spain. The sample metadata nearly always contained a de-identified subject ID, COVID-19 status, age in years and sex. The repertoires were released in a freely available public database meant as a resource for research on the immune response to SARS-CoV-2. Where HLA class I and class II types were available, the types were taken from metadata supplied by the sample provider, not from assay-based typing. The samples were drawn from the first 160 participants of the ongoing ImmuneRACE study and from 1,254 subjects provided by 6 global collaborators. The prospective study material was composed of cDNA or gDNA derived from T cells, B-cell-depleted T cells, or PBMCs. Subjects who had been exposed to COVID-19, were actively infected with it, or had recovered from it provided the deeply sampled blood TCRbeta repertoires that made up the dataset.

Points on this clone: Its antigen is currently not known. No much larger clone exists at a distance of one base, and base qualities are not known.

What the research found in general, with its limitations: Clinical and demographic metadata were provided uncurated, with the amount varying by source and participant.

V was cut back by 6 bases and J by 7 bases, leaving a gap of 12 bases between them. The CDR3 measures 13 amino acids from cysteine to phenylalanine. Only the CDR3 region is kept as DNA, spanning 39 bases read in frame from base 1. The immunoSEQ Assay, a bias-controlled multiplex PCR, was used to amplify TCRbeta CDR3 regions from genomic DNA. Regarding the original processing steps: Nucleated cell counts per sample were estimated from amplification of reference gene primers within the assay. To quantify the absolute abundance of each unique TCRbeta CDR3 rearrangement, sequence reads were collapsed and filtered. For each sample, productive Simpson clonality was calculated as the square root of Simpson's diversity index across productive rearrangements. TCRdb's version of the immuneACCESS table is confined to in-frame rearrangements and falls short of the full clone set. An unresolved V gene accounts for under half of the shortfall where checked; the remainder is of unknown origin. The V and J calls and clone size come from that table; D and trimming were worked out from the DNA. The sample table contains about 110,000 clones; only one count was recorded for more than 80% of them. 32% of the sample is taken by the ten largest.

Collaborating institutions collected whole blood in K2EDTA tubes following their own protocols. Collaborator samples were shipped for TCRbeta analysis as frozen whole blood, isolated PBMCs, or DNA extracted from either sample type. Material for sequencing was peripheral blood. The clonotype comes from a woman older than 75 with acute or convalescent COVID-19. The rearranged chain carries TRBV12-3 or TRBV12-4 and TRBJ1-4; a tentative D match to TRBD1 spans 6 bases. The nucleotides are TGTGCCAGCAGAGAGGGGGTTTTTGAAAAACTGTTTTTT. Its translation is CASREGVFEKLFF.